Listed here are 7 T cell receptor beta chains from one sample, sequenced in a study of shared clonotypes between healthy human individuals. The assay was immunoSEQ multiplex PCR, and TCRdb's table has in-frame clones only and misses some. The sample yields 600,000 to 750,000 clones, more than 70% seen once. Sequencing was done on a sample of memory CD4+ T cells sorted from blood. Subset: CD45RA-negative fraction. These receptors all come from a woman aged 25 to 39 in good health.

This rearrangement joins TRBV7-8 to TRBJ2-5; 7 positions match TRBD2. Germline loops: CDR1 SGHVS, CDR2 FQNEAQ. This CDR3 spans 16 amino acids. The V and J ends lost 0 bases and 1 base, in that order; junction bases with no gene match: 5. The CDR3 DNA follows: TGTGCCAGCAGCTTAGCCCGCGGGACTATCCAAGAGACCCAGTACTTC. This encodes CASSLARGTIQETQYF.

The chain carries TRBV6-1 and TRBJ2-1; 8 nucleotides align to TRBD1. CDR1 MNHNS and CDR2 SASEGT come from the germline V gene. The CDR3 sequence is 15 residues long. The ends lost 10 bases at V and 8 bases at J; junction bases unmatched: 16. DNA of the CDR3: TGTGCCACCCCTGTCCCCGGGACAGGATCTCATGAGCAGTTCTTC. Translating it yields CATPVPGTGSHEQFF.

The chain joins TRBV5-1 to TRBJ1-3, with 8 bases aligning to TRBD1. Trimming at V came to 0 bases and at J to 0 bases, leaving 5 bases not matched to a gene. The CDR3 spans 17 residues. Looked up from germline, CDR1 is SGHRS and CDR2 is YFSETQ. CDR3 protein: CASSLGQGRFSGNTIYF. In DNA, the CDR3 is TGCGCCAGCAGCTTGGGACAGGGGAGATTCTCTGGAAACACCATATATTTT.

The V call is TRBV6-5, the J call TRBJ2-1, with TRBD2 matching over 8 bases. Trimming at V came to 9 bases and at J to 7 bases, leaving 11 bases not matched to a gene. CDR1 MNHEY and CDR2 SVGAGI come from the germline V gene. The CDR3 length is 14 residues. The CDR3 loop is CASALAGGGNEQFF. The CDR3 DNA is TGTGCCAGTGCACTTGCGGGAGGCGGTAATGAGCAGTTCTTC.

A word on this clone: The sample contains more than one DNA sequence encoding this CDR3. The chain combines TRBV28 with TRBJ2-7; D might be TRBD1 (6 bases). V lost 6 bases to trimming and J lost 3 bases, with 9 bases between them. Germline V gene lookup returns CDR1 MDHEN and CDR2 SYDVKM. The CDR3 totals 12 residues. Here the CDR3 reads CASSQGSYEQYF. As DNA, the CDR3 is TGTGCCAGCAGCCAGGGGAGCTACGAGCAGTACTTC.

In its sample, this clone was seen a few times. The genes are TRBV5-1 and TRBJ1-1, with D possibly matching TRBD1 (5 bases). Germline V lookup: CDR1 SGHRS, CDR2 YFSETQ. The ends were cut back, 4 bases at V and 1 base at J, with 14 bases in the middle. The CDR3 extends over 15 amino acids. DNA of the CDR3: TGCGCCAGCAGCGGGCTGGGGCAGGGGAACACTGAAGCTTTCTTT. Translation gives CASSGLGQGNTEAFF. Variable domain in full (rest from reference TRBV5-1 and TRBJ1-1): KAGVTQTPRYLIKTRGQQVTLSCSPISGHRSVSWYQQTPGQGLQFLFEYFSETQRNKGNFPGRFSGRQFSNSRSEMNVSTLELGDSALYLCASSGLGQGNTEAFFGQGTRLTVV.

This clone came up once. V is TRBV5-1 and J is TRBJ1-2; tentatively, D is TRBD1 (6 bases). This CDR3 comprises 15 residues. CDR1 and CDR2 from the germline V gene are SGHRS and YFSETQ. Trimming removed 0 bases at V and 6 bases at J, with 15 bases between. The CDR3 DNA sequence: TGCGCCAGCAGCTTGGCCCGGGGGCAATTAGATGGCTACACCTTC. This encodes CASSLARGQLDGYTF.